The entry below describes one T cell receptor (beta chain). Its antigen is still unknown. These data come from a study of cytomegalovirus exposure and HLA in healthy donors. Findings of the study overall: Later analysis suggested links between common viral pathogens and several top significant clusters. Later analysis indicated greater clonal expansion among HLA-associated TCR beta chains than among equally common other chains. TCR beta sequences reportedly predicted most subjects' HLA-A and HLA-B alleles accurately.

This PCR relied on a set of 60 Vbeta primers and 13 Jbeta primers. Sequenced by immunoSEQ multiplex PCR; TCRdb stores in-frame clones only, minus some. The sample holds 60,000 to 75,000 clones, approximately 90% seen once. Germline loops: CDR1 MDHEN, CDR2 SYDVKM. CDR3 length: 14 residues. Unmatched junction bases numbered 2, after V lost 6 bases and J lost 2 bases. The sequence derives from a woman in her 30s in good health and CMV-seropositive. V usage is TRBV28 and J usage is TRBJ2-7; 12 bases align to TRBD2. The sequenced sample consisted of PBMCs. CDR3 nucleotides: TGTGCCAGCAGGCTAGCGGGAGGGACCTACGAGCAGTACTTC. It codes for CASRLAGGTYEQYF.